Below, 6 T cell receptor beta chains from the same sample are listed, as sequenced in a study of shared clonotypes between healthy human individuals. Naive CD8 cells lacked CD45RO and underwent positive selection for CCR7, leaving out terminally differentiated effector memory CD45RA+ cells. The data were produced by immunoSEQ multiplex PCR, yet TCRdb's version contains in-frame clones alone and is incomplete. The sample holds hundreds of thousands of clones, around 96% seen once. The sequenced material came from naive CD8+ T cells sorted from blood. The receptor source for this set is a woman between 25 and 40 years old in good health.

This chain joins TRBV29-1 and TRBJ2-5; D unresolved. Germline-derived CDR1 and CDR2 are SQVTM and ANQGSEA. This CDR3 has 13 amino acids. Trimming shortened V by 3 bases and J by 3 bases, and 11 bases separated the two germline ends. The CDR3 DNA sequence: TGCAGCGTTGAGACGGGCGTGAAAGAGACCCAGTACTTC. This sequence encodes CSVETGVKETQYF.

The chain has TRBV18 and TRBJ1-1; D ambiguous. Germline V CDR1 and CDR2: KGHSH, LQKENI. The V end lost 3 bases, the J end lost 5 bases, and 4 bases lay between the germline ends. The CDR3 totals 11 residues. CDR3 DNA sequence: TGTGCCAGCTCACCCTGGACTGAAGCTTTCTTT. It yields the protein CASSPWTEAFF.

The chain employs TRBV21-1 and TRBJ2-2; the table's D call, TRBD1, was not checked against the DNA. TRBV21-1 is listed as a pseudogene. The CDR3 loop spans 15 amino acids. Here the CDR3 DNA reads TGTGCCAGCAGTCAGGGGAAGGAAGGGGCCGGGGAGCTGTTTTTT. Residues: CASSQGKEGAGELFF.

The V gene is TRBV4-1, the J gene TRBJ2-5; D assignment may be TRBD1 or TRBD2 (5 bases each). The assigned J gene may be wrong: the sequence end matches TRBJ2-7 better. The CDR3 loop spans 14 amino acids. Germline values: CDR1 MGHRA, CDR2 YSYEKL. The CDR3 loop is CASSPRVGPIEQYF. The CDR3 DNA reads TGCGCCAGCTCACCACGGGTGGGACCCATCGAGCAGTACTTC.

This chain links TRBV19 with TRBJ1-5; D gene unclear. Trimming took 3 bases from V and 2 from J, leaving 8 bases between them. Germline-derived CDR1 and CDR2 are LNHDA and SQIVND (reference sequence). The length of the CDR3 is 14 residues. CDR3 loop: CASSMRQGNQPQHF. CDR3 DNA sequence: TGTGCCAGTAGTATGAGGCAGGGCAATCAGCCCCAGCATTTT.

V gene TRBV4-1 combines with J gene TRBJ2-7; 8 positions match TRBD1. From germline, CDR1 is MGHRA and CDR2 YSYEKL. This CDR3 region has 15 residues. The V and J ends lost 5 bases and 2 bases, in that order; junction bases with no gene match: 8. CDR3 DNA: TGCGCCAGCAGCGAAGGAGGACAGGGACCCTACGAGCAGTACTTC. Protein: CASSEGGQGPYEQYF.